Shown below are 2 T cell receptor beta chains from a single sample sequenced in a study of blood T cells in healthy people across ages (dated by TCRdb to 2013 to 2016). The library was generated by 5' RACE. Instrument used: Illumina HiSeq 2500. A second roughly 6 to 12 cycle PCR used a sample-barcoded 5' primer and a J-beta primer mix. TCRdb reprocessing: public reads trimmed at Q25 with fastp, clones called with MiXCR, in-frame beta chains kept. Every CDR3 protein is listed once, alongside the most common genes and DNA of its rows. The sample data list roughly 900,000 distinct CDR3 sequences, and 29% of these were observed just once. The leading ten clones occupy 15% to 20% of the sample. Material: blood. These receptors were taken from an elderly woman in good health.

This chain joins TRBV12-5 and TRBJ2-3; D possibly corresponds to TRBD1 (7 bases). This CDR3 contains 17 residues. V dropped 0 bases and J dropped 5 bases, with 18 bases sitting between them. Germline assignment: CDR1 LGHNT and CDR2 FRNRAP. CDR3 in amino acids: CASGLVSGEGGRDTQYF. The CDR3, as DNA: TGTGCTAGTGGTTTGGTTTCGGGGGAAGGGGGCAGAGATACGCAGTATTTT.

This clonotype was recorded at least ten times. The chain links TRBV5-1 to TRBJ1-2; TRBD1 aligns across 9 bases. J gave up 5 bases and V 4 bases, and 3 bases lay outside the gene matches. This CDR3 spans 13 amino acids. The germline CDR1 and CDR2 sequences are SGHRS and YFSETQ. In nucleotides, the CDR3 is TGCGCCAGCAGCAGGGACAGGGCTTATGGCTACACCTTC. Its protein product is CASSRDRAYGYTF.